This T cell receptor (beta chain) was sequenced during a study of cytomegalovirus exposure and HLA in healthy donors. Findings of the study overall: As was reported, the classifier diagnosed cytomegalovirus status with high specificity and sensitivity. Association of a missense DCLRE1C variant with TCR beta V- and J-gene trimming was reported in a later analysis.

The CDR3 totals 15 residues. J lost 4 bases, V lost 3 bases, and 4 bases had no gene match. Germline assignment: CDR1 SNHLY and CDR2 FYNNEI. The PCR was carried out with 60 Vbeta primers and 13 Jbeta primers. The table came from immunoSEQ multiplex PCR; TCRdb's copy has only in-frame clones and leaves some out. This table holds approximately 150,000 clones, around 76% found once. As to this clone: Its antigen is as yet unknown.

The genes are TRBV2 and TRBJ2-1; 9 bases match TRBD2. The TCR originated in a man between 60 and 70 years old in good health and CMV-seronegative. The specimen sequenced was PBMCs. As DNA, the CDR3 is TGTGCCAGCAGTGATCGAGCGGGGGGTTACAATGAGCAGTTCTTC. Amino acid sequence: CASSDRAGGYNEQFF.